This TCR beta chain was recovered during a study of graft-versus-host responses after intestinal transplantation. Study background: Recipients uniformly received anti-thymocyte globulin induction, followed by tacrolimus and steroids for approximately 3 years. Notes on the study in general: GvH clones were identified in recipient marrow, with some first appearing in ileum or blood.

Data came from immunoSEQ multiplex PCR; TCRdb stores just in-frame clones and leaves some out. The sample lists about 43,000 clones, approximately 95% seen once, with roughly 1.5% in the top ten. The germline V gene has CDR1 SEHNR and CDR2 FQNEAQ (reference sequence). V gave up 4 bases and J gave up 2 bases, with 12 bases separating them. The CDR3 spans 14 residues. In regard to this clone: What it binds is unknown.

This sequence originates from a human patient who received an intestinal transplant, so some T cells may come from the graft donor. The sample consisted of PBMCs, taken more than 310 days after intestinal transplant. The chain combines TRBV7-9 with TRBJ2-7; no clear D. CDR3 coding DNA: TGTGCCAGCAGCTGGGCCTTGGCCCCCTACGAGCAGTACTTC. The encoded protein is CASSWALAPYEQYF.